This T cell receptor (beta chain) originates from a study of blood T cells in healthy people across ages. Overall study results and limits: The unknown donor CMV status may have confounded expanded clonotype changes. There were more naive CD4+ cells and higher diversity in long-lived donors than in aged donors. PBMCs were not sorted, which prevented a conclusive comparison of naive versus antigen-experienced cells.

A sample-barcoded 5' primer and a J-beta primer mix were used in a second PCR of roughly 6 to 11 cycles. Each cDNA molecule was tagged by a template-switch adaptor that had 12 random nucleotides. TCRdb reprocessed the 5' RACE reads via MiXCR and lists one record per CDR3 protein. Among about 640,000 distinct CDR3 sequences listed, around 54% were seen once. A note on this clonotype: Its target is not known. One end of the junction is discordant with germline, which a read error may explain.

Material: blood. This receptor was taken from a man in his fifties or sixties in good health.

The chain's CDR3 is CSVTGLSRANVLTF. The CDR3 DNA follows: TGCAGCGTTACAGGGCTCTCTAGGGCCAACGTCCTGACTTTC. The V call is TRBV29-1, the J call TRBJ2-6, with D tentatively TRBD1 (6 bases). This CDR3 has 14 residues. Germline lookup yields CDR1 SQVTM and CDR2 ANQGSEA.